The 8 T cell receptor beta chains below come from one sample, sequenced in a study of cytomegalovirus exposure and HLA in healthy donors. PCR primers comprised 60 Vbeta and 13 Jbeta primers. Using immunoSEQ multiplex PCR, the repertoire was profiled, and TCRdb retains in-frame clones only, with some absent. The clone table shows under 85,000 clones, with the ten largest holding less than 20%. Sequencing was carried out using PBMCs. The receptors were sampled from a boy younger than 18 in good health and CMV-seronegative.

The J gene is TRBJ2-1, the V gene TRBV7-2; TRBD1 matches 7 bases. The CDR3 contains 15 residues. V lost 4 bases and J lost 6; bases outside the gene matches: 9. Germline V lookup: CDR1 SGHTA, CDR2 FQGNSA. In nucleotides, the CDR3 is TGTGCCAGCAGCTCCAAAGAGGGGGCGGGCAATGAGCAGTTCTTC. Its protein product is CASSSKEGAGNEQFF. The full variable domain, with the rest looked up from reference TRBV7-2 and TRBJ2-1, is GAGVSQSPSNKVTEKGKDVELRCDPISGHTALYWYRQSLGQGLEFLIYFQGNSAPDKSGLPSDRFSAERTGGSVSTLTIQRTQQEDSAVYLCASSSKEGAGNEQFFGPGTRLTVL.

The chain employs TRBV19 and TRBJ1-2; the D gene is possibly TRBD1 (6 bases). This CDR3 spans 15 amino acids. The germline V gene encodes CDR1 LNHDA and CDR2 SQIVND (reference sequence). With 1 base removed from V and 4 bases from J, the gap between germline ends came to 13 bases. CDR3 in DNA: TGTGCCAGTAGTATAGGCGGCAGGGGATCCTATGGCTACACCTTC. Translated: CASSIGGRGSYGYTF. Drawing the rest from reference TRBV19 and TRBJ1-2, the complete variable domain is DGGITQSPKYLFRKEGQNVTLSCEQNLNHDAMYWYRQDPGQGLRLIYYSQIVNDFQKGDIAEGYSVSREKKESFPLTVTSAQKNPTAFYLCASSIGGRGSYGYTFGSGTRLTVV.

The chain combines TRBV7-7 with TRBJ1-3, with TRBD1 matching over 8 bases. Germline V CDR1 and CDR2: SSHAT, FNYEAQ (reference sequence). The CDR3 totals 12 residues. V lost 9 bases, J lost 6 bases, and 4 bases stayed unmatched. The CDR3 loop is CARTGDENTIYF. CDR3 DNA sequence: TGTGCCAGGACAGGGGACGAAAACACCATATATTTT.

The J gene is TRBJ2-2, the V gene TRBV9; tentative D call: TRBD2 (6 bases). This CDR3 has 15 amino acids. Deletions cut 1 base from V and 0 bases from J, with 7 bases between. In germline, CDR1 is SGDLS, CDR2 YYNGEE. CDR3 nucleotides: TGTGCCAGCAGCGTAAGCGGGCCGAACACCGGGGAGCTGTTTTTT. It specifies CASSVSGPNTGELFF.

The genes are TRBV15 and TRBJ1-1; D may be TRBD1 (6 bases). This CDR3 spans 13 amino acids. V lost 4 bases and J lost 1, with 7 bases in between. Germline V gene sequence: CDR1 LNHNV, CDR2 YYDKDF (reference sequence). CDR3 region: CATSTRGNTEAFF. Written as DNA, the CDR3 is TGTGCCACCAGCACCAGGGGGAACACTGAAGCTTTCTTT.

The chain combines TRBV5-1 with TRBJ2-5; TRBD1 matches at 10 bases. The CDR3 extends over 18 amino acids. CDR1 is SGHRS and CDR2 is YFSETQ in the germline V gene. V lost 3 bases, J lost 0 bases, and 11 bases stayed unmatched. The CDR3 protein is CASSSTGGSNSYQETQYF. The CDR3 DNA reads TGCGCCAGCAGCTCGACAGGGGGCTCCAACTCGTACCAAGAGACCCAGTACTTC.

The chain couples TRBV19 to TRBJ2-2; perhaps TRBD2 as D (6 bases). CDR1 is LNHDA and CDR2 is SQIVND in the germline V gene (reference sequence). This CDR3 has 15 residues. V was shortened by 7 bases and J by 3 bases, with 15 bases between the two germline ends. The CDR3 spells CASTVGSIYTGELFF. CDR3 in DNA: TGTGCCAGTACGGTCGGGAGTATATACACCGGGGAGCTGTTTTTT. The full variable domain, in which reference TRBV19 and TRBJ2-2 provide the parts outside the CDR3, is DGGITQSPKYLFRKEGQNVTLSCEQNLNHDAMYWYRQDPGQGLRLIYYSQIVNDFQKGDIAEGYSVSREKKESFPLTVTSAQKNPTAFYLCASTVGSIYTGELFFGEGSRLTVL.

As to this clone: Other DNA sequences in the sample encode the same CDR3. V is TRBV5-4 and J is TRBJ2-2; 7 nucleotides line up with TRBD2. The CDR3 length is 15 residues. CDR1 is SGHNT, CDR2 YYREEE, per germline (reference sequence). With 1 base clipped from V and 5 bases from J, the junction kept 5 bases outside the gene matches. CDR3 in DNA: TGTGCCAGCAGCTTGTTAACGGGGGGAACCGGGGAGCTGTTTTTT. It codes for CASSLLTGGTGELFF.